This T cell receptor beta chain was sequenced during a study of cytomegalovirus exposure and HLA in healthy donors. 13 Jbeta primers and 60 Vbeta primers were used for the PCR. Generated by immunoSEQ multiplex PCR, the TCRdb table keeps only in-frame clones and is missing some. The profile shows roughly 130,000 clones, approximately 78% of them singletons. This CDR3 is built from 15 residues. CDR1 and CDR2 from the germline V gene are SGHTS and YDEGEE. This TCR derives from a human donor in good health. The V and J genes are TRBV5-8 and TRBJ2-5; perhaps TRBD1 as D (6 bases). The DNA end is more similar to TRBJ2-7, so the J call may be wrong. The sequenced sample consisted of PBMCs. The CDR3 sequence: CASSPGQGIFYEQYF. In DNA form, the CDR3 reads TGTGCCAGCAGCCCGGGCCAGGGGATTTTTTACGAGCAGTACTTC.